This T cell receptor beta chain was documented in a study of OX40 agonist ivuxolimab in advanced cancers. Study background: Prior anti-PD-1, anti-PD-L1 or anti-CTLA-4 therapy was allowed; around 40% had some. Study conclusions and caveats: Relative to CD4+, CD8+ T cells held more expanded clones on average.

In the case of this clone: The antigen is not known.

Measured with immunoSEQ multiplex PCR; TCRdb has only the in-frame clones, and not every one. The sample consists of 69,000 or so clones, roughly 85% of them appearing once. The V gene lost 5 bases and the J gene lost 8 bases, with 16 bases spanning the gap. This CDR3 is 15 amino acids long. Germline values: CDR1 SGHVS, CDR2 FNYEAQ. The chain is built from TRBV7-6 and TRBJ1-6; unclear D gene. Material: CD4+ or CD8+ T cells sorted from blood, obtained in a trial of the OX40 agonist ivuxolimab. This sequence was found in an adult with an advanced solid tumor such as melanoma, head and neck, liver or kidney cancer. The CDR3 bases are TGTGCCAGCAGCCCGCGGACGGCTGGGGATTCACCCCTCCACTTT. It encodes CASSPRTAGDSPLHF.